The 20 T cell receptor beta chains listed next were all sequenced from one sample in a study of shared clonotypes between healthy human individuals. Sequencing used immunoSEQ multiplex PCR; TCRdb keeps in-frame clones, though not all of them. This sample has 950,000 to 1,300,000 clones; approximately 72% occur once, and the top ten carry 1.4% to 1.5%. Sample: memory CD4+ T cells sorted from blood. Subset indicated: CD45RA-negative fraction. Receptors originate from a man between 18 and 35 years old in good health.

The V gene is TRBV13, the J gene TRBJ1-2; no clear D. V lost 1 base and J 7 bases, leaving 19 bases between the germline ends. Germline CDR1 PRHDT, CDR2 FYEKMQ (reference sequence). CDR3 length: 16 residues. The DNA of the CDR3 is TGTGCCAGCAGCTTAGAGGATCGGCACCTAAGGATTGGCTACACCTTC. Translated: CASSLEDRHLRIGYTF.

V usage is TRBV6-5 and J usage is TRBJ2-2; 7 bases line up with TRBD1. Trimming removed 6 bases from V and 4 bases from J; junction bases left unmatched: 8. Germline loops: CDR1 MNHEY, CDR2 SVGAGI. This CDR3 spans 15 amino acids. In DNA, the CDR3 is TGTGCCAGCAGCCGACAGGGCCAGGGCACCGGGGAGCTGTTTTTT. Translating gives CASSRQGQGTGELFF.

This rearrangement joins TRBV18 to TRBJ1-2; D unresolved. This CDR3 contains 15 residues. Per germline, CDR1 KGHSH and CDR2 LQKENI. V lost 4 bases and J 4 bases, leaving 16 bases between the germline ends. The CDR3 is CASSQGRNSVYGYTF. The CDR3 DNA follows: TGTGCCAGCTCACAGGGAAGGAACAGTGTCTATGGCTACACCTTC.

The V gene is TRBV5-1, the J gene TRBJ2-7; 13 positions match TRBD2. Trimming cost V 7 bases and J 3 bases; bases outside gene matches: 1. In germline, CDR1 is SGHRS, CDR2 YFSETQ. The CDR3 has 13 residues. For the CDR3, the DNA is TGCGCCAGCGGGACTAGCGGGAACTACGAGCAGTACTTC. Its translation is CASGTSGNYEQYF.

The gene calls are TRBV6-1 and TRBJ1-5, with 8 positions matching TRBD1. CDR1 is MNHNS and CDR2 is SASEGT in the germline V gene. The CDR3 sequence is 15 residues long. V shed 6 bases and J 7 bases; nucleotides not matched to a gene: 11. In DNA, the CDR3 is TGTGCCAGCAGGGGACAGGCCCAGGCTGGCCAGCCCCAGCATTTT. It specifies CASRGQAQAGQPQHF.

The V call is TRBV2, the J call TRBJ1-1; D remains ambiguous. The CDR3 spans 12 residues. V was cut by 5 bases and J by 6 bases, with 10 bases left in between. Germline loops: CDR1 SNHLY, CDR2 FYNNEI. The CDR3 DNA reads as TGTGCCAGCAGTCCCTTTTCCTCTGAAGCTTTCTTT. It codes for CASSPFSSEAFF.

In this sample, this clone turned up a few times. The chain is built from TRBV19 and TRBJ1-1; D not resolved. Germline V CDR1 and CDR2: LNHDA, SQIVND (reference sequence). V was pared by 5 bases and J by 7 bases, with 14 bases between. CDR3 size: 13 residues. The CDR3 region has the DNA TGTGCCAGTAGTGAAATTCGCGGGGATGAAGCTTTCTTT. Protein sequence: CASSEIRGDEAFF.

The CDR3 DNA follows: TGTGCCGCACGGGACTTTGGTAGCACTGAAGCTTTCTTT. This codes for CAARDFGSTEAFF. This rearrangement joins TRBV10-3 to TRBJ1-1; tentatively, D is TRBD1 (5 bases). The CDR3 contains 13 residues. V dropped 11 bases and J dropped 4 bases, with 17 bases sitting between them. Germline lookup yields CDR1 ENHRY and CDR2 SYGVKD.

The chain joins TRBV14 to TRBJ2-3; 7 bases agree with TRBD2. Germline V gene data show CDR1 as SGHDN and CDR2 as FVKESK. J was trimmed by 3 bases and V by 6 bases; bases with no gene match: 9. This CDR3 has 15 amino acids. Here the CDR3 reads CASRQGTSETDTQYF. The CDR3 region has the DNA TGTGCCAGCAGGCAGGGAACTAGCGAGACAGATACGCAGTATTTT.

V and J are TRBV5-1 and TRBJ1-1; no clear D. V dropped 4 bases and J dropped 1 base, with 14 bases sitting between them. The CDR3 sequence is 15 residues long. Per germline, CDR1 SGHRS and CDR2 YFSETQ. The DNA of the CDR3 is TGCGCCAGCAGCCAGACGAACCGGGGGAACACTGAAGCTTTCTTT. Residues: CASSQTNRGNTEAFF.

The chain is built from TRBV6-5 and TRBJ2-7; 8 nucleotides align to TRBD1. Losses at the gene ends were 4 bases for V and 6 bases for J; bases not matched to a gene: 8. The germline gives CDR1 MNHEY, CDR2 SVGAGI. This CDR3 is 14 amino acids long. CDR3 loop: CASSFQDRAGEQYF. DNA for the CDR3: TGTGCCAGCAGTTTCCAGGACAGGGCTGGCGAGCAGTACTTC.

V is TRBV6-6 and J is TRBJ2-7; 8 positions agree with TRBD2. The ends lost 6 bases at V and 9 bases at J; junction bases unmatched: 7. CDR3 length: 12 residues. Germline V lookup: CDR1 MNHNY, CDR2 SVGAGI (reference sequence). CDR3 DNA sequence: TGTGCCAGCAGCTCCAGGACTAGCCCGCAGTACTTC. Amino acid sequence: CASSSRTSPQYF.

As for this clone: A much larger clone lies a single base off, so this may be a read error. The V gene is TRBV6-6, the J gene TRBJ2-1; D is undetermined. CDR3 size: 11 residues. From germline, CDR1 is MNHNY and CDR2 SVGAGI (reference sequence). Trimming removed 5 bases from V and 6 bases from J, with 5 bases in between. The CDR3 sequence: CASSPVNEQFF. As DNA, the CDR3 is TGTGCCAGCAGTCCGGTCAATGAGCAGTTCTTC.

V gene TRBV2 combines with J gene TRBJ2-7, with D perhaps matching TRBD1 (5 bases). This CDR3 has 14 amino acids. The V and J ends lost 9 bases and 4 bases respectively, with 19 bases between them. The V gene's germline CDR1 is SNHLY and CDR2 FYNNEI. CDR3 protein: CASGQGRLGYEQYF. Written as DNA, the CDR3 is TGTGCCAGTGGCCAGGGCCGGCTGGGATACGAGCAGTACTTC.

The chain has TRBV29-1 and TRBJ2-5; 16 bases map to TRBD2. The length of the CDR3 is 16 residues. Per the germline V gene, CDR1 is SQVTM and CDR2 is ANQGSEA. V lost 4 bases, J lost 5 bases, and 7 bases stayed unmatched. The CDR3 sequence: CSVAGLAGGRLETQYF. For the CDR3, the DNA is TGCAGCGTTGCGGGACTAGCGGGAGGGCGCTTGGAGACCCAGTACTTC.

The chain joins TRBV6-1 to TRBJ2-3; 8 bases line up with TRBD1. Losses at the gene ends were 6 bases for V and 2 bases for J; bases not matched to a gene: 4. Germline V gene data show CDR1 as MNHNS and CDR2 as SASEGT. This CDR3 contains 14 residues. The CDR3 DNA reads TGTGCCAGCAGCGACAGGGGAAACACAGATACGCAGTATTTT. It translates to CASSDRGNTDTQYF.

The chain couples TRBV5-6 to TRBJ1-1; no firm D call. The germline V gene has CDR1 SGHDT and CDR2 YYEEEE. CDR3 length: 14 residues. V was pared by 2 bases and J by 3 bases, with 11 bases between. The CDR3 region is CASSFGNLDTEAFF. The CDR3 nucleotides read TGTGCCAGCAGCTTTGGAAATTTGGACACTGAAGCTTTCTTT. Using reference TRBV5-6 and TRBJ1-1 for the parts outside the CDR3, the full variable domain is DAGVTQSPTHLIKTRGQQVTLRCSPKSGHDTVSWYQQALGQGPQFIFQYYEEEERQRGNFPDRFSGHQFPNYSSELNVNALLLGDSALYLCASSFGNLDTEAFFGQGTRLTVV.

The CDR3 DNA sequence: TGCGCCAGCAGCTGGGGTATGAGTGGGGGGAACACTGAAGCTTTCTTT. It yields the protein CASSWGMSGGNTEAFF. The chain uses TRBV5-1 and TRBJ1-1, with D perhaps matching TRBD1 (5 bases). The CDR3 length is 16 residues. Trimming took off 3 bases at V and 1 base at J, with 16 bases between the two ends. Germline V gene lookup returns CDR1 SGHRS and CDR2 YFSETQ.

This clone was observed a single time. The rearrangement joins TRBV7-3 to TRBJ2-2, with unresolved D. Trimming removed 2 bases at V and 4 bases at J, with 11 bases between. The CDR3 consists of 15 residues. Germline V gene data show CDR1 as SGHTA and CDR2 as FQGTGA. As DNA, the CDR3 is TGTGCCAGCAGCTTATTTAATGGGCCCACCGGGGAGCTGTTTTTT. As protein: CASSLFNGPTGELFF.

Many counts were recorded for this clone. V usage is TRBV18 and J usage is TRBJ1-2; D not certain. Germline CDR1 reads KGHSH; CDR2 reads LQKENI. The CDR3 runs 12 residues. Trimming removed 0 bases from V and 7 bases from J, with 6 bases in between. The CDR3 DNA reads TGTGCCAGCTCACCACCGTTTGGTGGCTACACCTTC. As protein: CASSPPFGGYTF.